Here is one T cell receptor beta chain with its context. Primers included in the PCR were 60 Vbeta and 13 Jbeta primers. In the authors' workflow: About 12 million of about 88 million unique TCR beta chains were shared, per a later count. Data came from immunoSEQ multiplex PCR; TCRdb stores just in-frame clones and leaves some out. V and J calls and clone size come straight from that table; D and trimming were deduced from the DNA. The data show around 120,000 clones, and the top ten clones hold 0.55% to 0.6%. This entry comes from a study of cytomegalovirus exposure and HLA in healthy donors. The overall study: Genotyping of hundreds of donors showed that roughly 80% belonged to the Caucasian-associated ancestry cluster.

V lost 3 bases, J lost 4 bases, and 6 bases stayed unmatched. This CDR3 region has 15 residues. Germline V gene sequence: CDR1 MGHRA, CDR2 YSYEKL. The donors were healthy bone marrow donors. The sample consisted of PBMCs. The chain has TRBV4-1 and TRBJ1-1; TRBD1 matches at 9 bases. This TCR came from a man in his forties or fifties in good health and CMV-seronegative. CDR3 protein: CASSHLQGAVTEAFF. In DNA form, the CDR3 reads TGCGCCAGCAGCCACTTACAGGGGGCGGTCACTGAAGCTTTCTTT.